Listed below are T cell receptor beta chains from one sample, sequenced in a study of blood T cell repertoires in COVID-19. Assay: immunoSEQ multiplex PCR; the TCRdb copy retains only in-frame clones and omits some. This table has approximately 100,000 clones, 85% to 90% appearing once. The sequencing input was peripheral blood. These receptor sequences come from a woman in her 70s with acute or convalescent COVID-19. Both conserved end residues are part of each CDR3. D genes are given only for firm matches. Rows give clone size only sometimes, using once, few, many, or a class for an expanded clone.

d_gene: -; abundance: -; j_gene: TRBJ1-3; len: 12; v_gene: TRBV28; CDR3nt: TGTGCCAGCGGGGGGGTTGGAAACACCATATATTTT; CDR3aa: CASGGVGNTIYF
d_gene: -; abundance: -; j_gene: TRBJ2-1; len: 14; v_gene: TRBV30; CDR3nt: TGTGCCTGGAGACCGGGACACCAATACAATGAGCAGTTCTTC; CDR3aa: CAWRPGHQYNEQFF
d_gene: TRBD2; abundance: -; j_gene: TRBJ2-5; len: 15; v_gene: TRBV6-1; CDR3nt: TGTGCCAGCAGTGAGGGGACTAGCGGGGGGAAGACCCAGTACTTC; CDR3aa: CASSEGTSGGKTQYF
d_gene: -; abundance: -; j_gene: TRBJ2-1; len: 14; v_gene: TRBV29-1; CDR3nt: TGCAGCGTTCACCGGGACACGACCTACAATGAGCAGTTCTTC; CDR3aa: CSVHRDTTYNEQFF
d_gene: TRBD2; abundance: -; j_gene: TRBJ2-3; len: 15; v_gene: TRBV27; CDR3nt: TGTGCCAGCAGTTTGGTGGCGGGAGTCGCAGATACGCAGTATTTT; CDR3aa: CASSLVAGVADTQYF
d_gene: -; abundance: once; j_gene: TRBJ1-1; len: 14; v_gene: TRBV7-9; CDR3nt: TGTGCCAGCAGCTTAGGACAGATGAACACTGAAGCTTTCTTT; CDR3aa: CASSLGQMNTEAFF
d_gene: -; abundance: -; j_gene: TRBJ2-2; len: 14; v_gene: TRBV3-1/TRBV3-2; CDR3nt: TGTGCCAGCAGTTACGGACTCAAAACCGGGGAGCTGTTTTTT; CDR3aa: CASSYGLKTGELFF
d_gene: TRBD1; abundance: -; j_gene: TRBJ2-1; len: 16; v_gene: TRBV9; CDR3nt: TGTGCCAGCAGCGTAGTAGGGGGCGAGACCTACAATGAGCAGTTCTTC; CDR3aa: CASSVVGGETYNEQFF
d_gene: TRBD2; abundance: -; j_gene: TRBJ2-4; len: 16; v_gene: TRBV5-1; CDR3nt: TGCGCCAGCAGCTTGGAACTAGCGGGGAGAAAAAACATTCAGTACTTC; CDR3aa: CASSLELAGRKNIQYF
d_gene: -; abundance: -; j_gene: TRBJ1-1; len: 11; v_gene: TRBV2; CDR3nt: TGTGCCAGCAGTCGAAGAAGCGAGGCTTTCTTT; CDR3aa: CASSRRSEAFF
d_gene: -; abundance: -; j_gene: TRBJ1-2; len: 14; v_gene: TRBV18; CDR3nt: TGTGCCAGCTCACCAACTAGGGAAGTCGACGGCTACACCTTC; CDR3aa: CASSPTREVDGYTF
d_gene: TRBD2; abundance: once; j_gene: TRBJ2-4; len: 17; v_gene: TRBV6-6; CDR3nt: TGTGCCAGCAGACGAACCCGCGGCGGCGCGGGAGAAAACATTCAGTACTTC; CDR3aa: CASRRTRGGAGENIQYF
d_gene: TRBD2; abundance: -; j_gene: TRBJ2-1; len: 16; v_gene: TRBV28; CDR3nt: TGTGCCAGCAGTTTTTCTAGCGGGGGACCCTACAATGAGCAGTTCTTC; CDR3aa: CASSFSSGGPYNEQFF
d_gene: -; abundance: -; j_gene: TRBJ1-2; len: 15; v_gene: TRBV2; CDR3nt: TGTGCCAGCAGGCCAGGGGTTTTAACAAACTATGGCTACACCTTC; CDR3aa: CASRPGVLTNYGYTF
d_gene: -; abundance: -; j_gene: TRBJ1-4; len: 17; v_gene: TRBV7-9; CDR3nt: TGTGCCAGCAGCTTCCAGGTTTCTTCTGCAACTAATGAAAAACTGTTTTTT; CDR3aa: CASSFQVSSATNEKLFF
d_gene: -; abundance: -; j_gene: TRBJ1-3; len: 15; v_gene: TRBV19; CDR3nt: TGTGCCAGTAGTATCAGAGGGCTCGCTGGAAACACCATATATTTT; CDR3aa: CASSIRGLAGNTIYF
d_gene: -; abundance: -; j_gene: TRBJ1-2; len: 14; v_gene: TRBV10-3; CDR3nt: TGTGCCATCACCGGACCCGGGACAAACTATGGCTACACCTTC; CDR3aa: CAITGPGTNYGYTF
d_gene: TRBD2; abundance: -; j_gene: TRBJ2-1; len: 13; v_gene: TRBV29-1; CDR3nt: TGCAGCGTTGAACTAGCGGGTAAAGGGGAGCAGTTCTTC; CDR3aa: CSVELAGKGEQFF
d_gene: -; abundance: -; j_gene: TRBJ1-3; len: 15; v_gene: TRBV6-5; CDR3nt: TGTGCCAGCAGGGCGGGGTTATGGTCTGGAAACACCATATATTTT; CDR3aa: CASRAGLWSGNTIYF
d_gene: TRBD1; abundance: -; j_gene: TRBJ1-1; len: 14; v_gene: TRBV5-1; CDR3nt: TGCGCCAGCAGCTTGGAATCAGGGGGCGCTGGGGCTTTCTTT; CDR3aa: CASSLESGGAGAFF
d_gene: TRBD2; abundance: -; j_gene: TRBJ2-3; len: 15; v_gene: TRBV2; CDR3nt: TGTGCCAGCAGCCGCCAGGCTAGCGGCTCAGATACGCAGTATTTT; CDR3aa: CASSRQASGSDTQYF
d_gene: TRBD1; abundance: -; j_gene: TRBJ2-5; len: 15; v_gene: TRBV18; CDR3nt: TGTGCCAGCTCACCAGGCCGGGACAGTAAAGAGACCCAGTACTTC; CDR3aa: CASSPGRDSKETQYF
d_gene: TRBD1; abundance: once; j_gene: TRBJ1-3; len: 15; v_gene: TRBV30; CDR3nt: TGTGCCTGGAGTGGGGGACAGCTCTCTGGAAACACCATATATTTT; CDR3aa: CAWSGGQLSGNTIYF
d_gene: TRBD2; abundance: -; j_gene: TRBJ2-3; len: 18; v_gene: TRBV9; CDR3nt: TGTGCCAGCAGCGTAGCAGATAGGACTAGCGGGAGGACAGATACGCAGTATTTT; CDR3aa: CASSVADRTSGRTDTQYF
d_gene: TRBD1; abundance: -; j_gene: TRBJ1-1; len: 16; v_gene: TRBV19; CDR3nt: TGTGCCAGTAGAGGCCGGGACAGGGGGCGAAATACTGAAGCTTTCTTT; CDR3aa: CASRGRDRGRNTEAFF
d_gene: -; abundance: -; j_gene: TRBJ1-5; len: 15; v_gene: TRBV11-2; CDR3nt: TGTGCCAGCAGCCCGGACAGTGAAGTCAATCAGCCCCAGCATTTT; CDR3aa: CASSPDSEVNQPQHF
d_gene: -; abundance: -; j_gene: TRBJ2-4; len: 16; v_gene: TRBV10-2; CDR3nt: TGCGCCAGCAGTGAATTACAGACAGTAGCCAAAAACATTCAGTACTTC; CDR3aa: CASSELQTVAKNIQYF
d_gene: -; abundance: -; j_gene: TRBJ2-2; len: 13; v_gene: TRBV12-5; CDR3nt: TGTGCTAGTGGTTTTCAGGGCACCGGGGAGCTGTTTTTT; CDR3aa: CASGFQGTGELFF
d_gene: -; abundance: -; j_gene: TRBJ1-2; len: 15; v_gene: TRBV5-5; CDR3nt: TGTGCCAGCAGCTTGGAACGGGGGTCGGACTATGGCTACACCTTC; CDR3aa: CASSLERGSDYGYTF
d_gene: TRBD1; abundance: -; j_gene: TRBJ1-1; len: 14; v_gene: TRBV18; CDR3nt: TGTGCCAGCTCAACCCAGGGGGCTGACACTGAAGCTTTCTTT; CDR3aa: CASSTQGADTEAFF
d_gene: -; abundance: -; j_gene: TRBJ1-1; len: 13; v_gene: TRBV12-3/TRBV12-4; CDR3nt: TGTGCCAGCAGTACAGGGACGAGCACTGAAGCTTTCTTT; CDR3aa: CASSTGTSTEAFF
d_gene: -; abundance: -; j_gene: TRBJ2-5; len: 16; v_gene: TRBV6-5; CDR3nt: TGTGCCAGCAGTTACTCATTGGGGGGGCGGCGGGAGACCCAGTACTTC; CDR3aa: CASSYSLGGRRETQYF
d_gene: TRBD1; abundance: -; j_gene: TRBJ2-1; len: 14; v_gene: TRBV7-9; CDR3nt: TGTGCCAGCAGCCAGGGGGAGAAATACAATGAGCAGTTCTTC; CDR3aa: CASSQGEKYNEQFF
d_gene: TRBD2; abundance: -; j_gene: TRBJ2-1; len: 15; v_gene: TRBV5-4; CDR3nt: TGTGCCAGCAGCTCCTCGCCTAGCGGTTACAATGAGCAGTTCTTC; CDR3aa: CASSSSPSGYNEQFF
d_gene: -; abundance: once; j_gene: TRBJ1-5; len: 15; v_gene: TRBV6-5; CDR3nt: TGTGCCAGCGGTCCAGAGGGGGTTACCAATCAGCCCCAGCATTTT; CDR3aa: CASGPEGVTNQPQHF
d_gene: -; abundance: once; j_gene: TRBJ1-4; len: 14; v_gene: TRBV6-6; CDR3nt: TGTGCCAGCAGTTACTGGGGGCAAAATGAAAAACTGTTTTTT; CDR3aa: CASSYWGQNEKLFF
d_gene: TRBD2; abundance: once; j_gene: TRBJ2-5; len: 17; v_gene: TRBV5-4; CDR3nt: TGTGCCAGCAGCTTGGAACTAGCGGGGCAGCTTCAAGAGACCCAGTACTTC; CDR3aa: CASSLELAGQLQETQYF
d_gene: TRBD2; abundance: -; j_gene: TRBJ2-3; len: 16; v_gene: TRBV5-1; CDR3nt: TGCGCCAGCAGCTTTGGGACTACACCCTCCACAGATACGCAGTATTTT; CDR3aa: CASSFGTTPSTDTQYF
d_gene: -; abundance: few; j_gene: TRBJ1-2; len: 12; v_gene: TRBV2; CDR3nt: TGTGCCAGCAGTGAGGCAGGCTATGGCTACACCTTC; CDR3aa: CASSEAGYGYTF
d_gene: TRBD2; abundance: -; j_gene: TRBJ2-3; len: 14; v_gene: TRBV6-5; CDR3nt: TGTGCCAGCATCCGGCGGGAGGTTACAGATACGCAGTATTTT; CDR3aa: CASIRREVTDTQYF
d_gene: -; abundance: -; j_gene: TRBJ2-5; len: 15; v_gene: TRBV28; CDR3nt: TGTGCCAGCAGTTTGGGGGGGCTTGGACAGAAGACCCAGTACTTC; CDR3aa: CASSLGGLGQKTQYF
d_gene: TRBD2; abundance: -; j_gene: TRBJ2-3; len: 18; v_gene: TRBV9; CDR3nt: TGTGCCAGCAGCGTGGGACTAGCGGGAGTGGGAGCCACAGATACGCAGTATTTT; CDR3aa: CASSVGLAGVGATDTQYF
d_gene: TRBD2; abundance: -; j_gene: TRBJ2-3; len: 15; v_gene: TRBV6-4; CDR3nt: TGTGCCAGCAGTGAGACTAGCGGGGGGGCAGATACGCAGTATTTT; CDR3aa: CASSETSGGADTQYF
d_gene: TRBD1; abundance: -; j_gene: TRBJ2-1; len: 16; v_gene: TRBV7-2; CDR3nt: TGTGCCAGCAGCCCACAGGGGCAGGGAAGGGGTAATGAGCAGTTCTTC; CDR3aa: CASSPQGQGRGNEQFF
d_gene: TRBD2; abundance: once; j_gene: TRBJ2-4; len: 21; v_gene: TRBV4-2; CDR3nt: TGTGCCAGCAGCCAAGAACCTCCGGGACTAGCGGGGGGGCTAGCCAAAAACATTCAGTACTTC; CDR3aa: CASSQEPPGLAGGLAKNIQYF
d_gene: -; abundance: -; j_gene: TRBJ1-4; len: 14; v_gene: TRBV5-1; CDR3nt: TGCGCCAGCAGCTTGGGGGGGCAAGCCGAAAAACTGTTTTTT; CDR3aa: CASSLGGQAEKLFF
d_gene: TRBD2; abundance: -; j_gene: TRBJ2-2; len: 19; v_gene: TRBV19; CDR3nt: TGTGCCAGTAGTCCGGGACTAGCGGGGAGTATTCAGGGGGCCGGGGAGCTGTTTTTT; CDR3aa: CASSPGLAGSIQGAGELFF
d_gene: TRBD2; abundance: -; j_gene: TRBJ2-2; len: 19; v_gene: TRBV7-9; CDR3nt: TGTGCCAGCAGCTTTCTCAGCGGCGGCGGGGGGATTCGCACCGGGGAGCTGTTTTTT; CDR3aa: CASSFLSGGGGIRTGELFF
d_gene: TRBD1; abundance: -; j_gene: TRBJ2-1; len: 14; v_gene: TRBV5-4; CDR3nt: TGTGCCAGCAGCCCCGGGACAGGGTACAATGAGCAGTTCTTC; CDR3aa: CASSPGTGYNEQFF